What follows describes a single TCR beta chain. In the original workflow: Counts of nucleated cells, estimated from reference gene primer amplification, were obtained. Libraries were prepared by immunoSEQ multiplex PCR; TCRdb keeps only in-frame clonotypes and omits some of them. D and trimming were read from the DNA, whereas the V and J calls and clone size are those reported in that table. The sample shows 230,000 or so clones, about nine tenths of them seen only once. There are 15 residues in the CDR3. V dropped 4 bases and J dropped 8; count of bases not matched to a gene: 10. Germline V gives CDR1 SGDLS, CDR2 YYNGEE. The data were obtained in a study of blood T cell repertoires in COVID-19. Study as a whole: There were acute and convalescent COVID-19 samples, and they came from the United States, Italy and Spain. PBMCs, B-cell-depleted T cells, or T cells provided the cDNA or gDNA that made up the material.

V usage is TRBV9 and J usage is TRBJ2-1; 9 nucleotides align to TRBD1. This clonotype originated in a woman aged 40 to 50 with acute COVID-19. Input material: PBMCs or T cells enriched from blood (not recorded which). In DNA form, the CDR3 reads TGTGCCAGCAGCTCGACGGGACAGGGACGGGATGAGCAGTTCTTC. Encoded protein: CASSSTGQGRDEQFF. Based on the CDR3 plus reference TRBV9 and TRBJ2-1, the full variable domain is DSGVTQTPKHLITATGQRVTLRCSPRSGDLSVYWYQQSLDQGLQFLIQYYNGEERAKGNILERFSAQQFPDLHSELNLSSLELGDSALYFCASSSTGQGRDEQFFGPGTRLTVL.